The 23 T cell receptor beta chains listed next were all sequenced from one sample in a study of cytomegalovirus exposure and HLA in healthy donors. The assay was immunoSEQ multiplex PCR, and TCRdb's table has in-frame clones only and misses some. The top ten hold more than 0.8% of the sample, which has roughly 350,000 clones, roughly 89% seen once. Sequenced input: PBMCs. These receptors were taken from a woman aged 18-30 years in good health and CMV-seronegative.

The V gene is TRBV19, the J gene TRBJ2-2; the D is unclear. V was trimmed by 8 bases and J by 3 bases, leaving 10 bases between them. The CDR3 runs 13 residues. From germline, CDR1 is LNHDA and CDR2 SQIVND (reference sequence). The CDR3 here is CASPRLDTGELFF. Here the CDR3 DNA reads TGTGCCAGTCCTCGACTTGACACCGGGGAGCTGTTTTTT. Full variable domain (missing parts from reference TRBV19 and TRBJ2-2): DGGITQSPKYLFRKEGQNVTLSCEQNLNHDAMYWYRQDPGQGLRLIYYSQIVNDFQKGDIAEGYSVSREKKESFPLTVTSAQKNPTAFYLCASPRLDTGELFFGEGSRLTVL.

The gene calls are TRBV19 and TRBJ2-7; TRBD1 matches 9 bases. V lost 6 bases and J lost 3; bases outside the gene matches: 3. The V gene's germline CDR1 is LNHDA and CDR2 SQIVND (reference sequence). The CDR3 contains 13 residues. The CDR3 loop is CASRGQGHYEQYF. The DNA for the CDR3 is TGTGCCAGTAGGGGACAGGGACACTACGAGCAGTACTTC.

In DNA, the CDR3 is TGTGCCAGCAGTATATTGTCAGATACGCAGTATTTT. Translating gives CASSILSDTQYF. The V call is TRBV6-1, the J call TRBJ2-3; D remains unclear. This CDR3 has 12 residues. The ends were cut back, 5 bases at V and 4 bases at J, with 7 bases in the middle. Germline CDR1 is MNHNS and CDR2 is SASEGT.

The rearrangement links TRBV28 to TRBJ2-7; 9 bases match TRBD2. The CDR3 covers 15 residues. Germline trimming cut 3 bases from V and 2 bases from J; bases unmatched to any gene: 5. The germline CDR1 and CDR2 sequences are MDHEN and SYDVKM. The CDR3 DNA sequence: TGTGCCAGCAGTTTGGGGGGACTAGCTGCCTACGAGCAGTACTTC. This encodes CASSLGGLAAYEQYF. The variable domain in full, with the rest retrieved from reference TRBV28 and TRBJ2-7, is DVKVTQSSRYLVKRTGEKVFLECVQDMDHENMFWYRQDPGLGLRLIYFSYDVKMKEKGDIPEGYSVSREKKERFSLILESASTNQTSMYLCASSLGGLAAYEQYFGPGTRLTVT.

The chain links TRBV28 to TRBJ2-7; 7 bases agree with TRBD2. The CDR3 is 15 amino acids. V lost 7 bases and J lost 1; bases outside the gene matches: 10. Germline CDR1 reads MDHEN; CDR2 reads SYDVKM. The CDR3 DNA is TGTGCCAGCACCATGGGGGGGGACCCGTCCTACGAGCAGTACTTC. The encoded protein is CASTMGGDPSYEQYF.

The V call is TRBV7-8, the J call TRBJ2-1, with D possibly being TRBD2 (5 bases). The CDR3 consists of 16 residues. Trimming stripped 1 base from V and 2 bases from J, with 12 bases between. Germline CDR1 reads SGHVS; CDR2 reads FQNEAQ. CDR3 protein: CASSLGRVGTYNEQFF. The CDR3 nucleotides are TGTGCCAGCAGCTTAGGGCGGGTGGGGACCTACAATGAGCAGTTCTTC.

In DNA, the CDR3 is TGTGCCAGCAGTTTAGGTCCGGGATCCACTGAAGCTTTCTTT. This translates into CASSLGPGSTEAFF. The chain combines TRBV27 with TRBJ1-1, with D unclear. Per germline, CDR1 MNHEY and CDR2 SMNVEV (reference sequence). Trimming shortened V by 2 bases and J by 4 bases, and 11 bases separated the two germline ends. The CDR3 spans 14 residues.

J is TRBJ1-5 and V is TRBV7-3; TRBD1 might be the D (5 bases). The CDR3 extends over 15 amino acids. The germline V gene encodes CDR1 SGHTA and CDR2 FQGTGA. V gave up 7 bases and J gave up 1 base, with 14 bases separating them. The chain's CDR3 is CASTRTGGSNQPQHF. The CDR3 region has the DNA TGTGCCAGCACCCGGACCGGGGGAAGCAATCAGCCCCAGCATTTT. Based on the CDR3 plus reference TRBV7-3 and TRBJ1-5, the full variable domain is GAGVSQTPSNKVTEKGKYVELRCDPISGHTALYWYRQSLGQGPEFLIYFQGTGAADDSGLPNDRFFAVRPEGSVSTLKIQRTERGDSAVYLCASTRTGGSNQPQHFGDGTRLSIL.

This clone was counted once. The rearrangement uses TRBV18 and TRBJ2-1; D is perhaps TRBD2 (6 bases). The CDR3 is 14 residues long. From germline, CDR1 is KGHSH and CDR2 LQKENI. Trimming pared 2 bases from V and 5 bases from J, leaving 10 bases between. CDR3 sequence: CASSPAGTHNEQFF. CDR3 sequence (DNA): TGTGCCAGCTCACCAGCGGGGACTCACAATGAGCAGTTCTTC. The whole variable domain, remainder taken from reference TRBV18 and TRBJ2-1, is NAGVMQNPRHLVRRRGQEARLRCSPMKGHSHVYWYRQLPEEGLKFMVYLQKENIIDESGMPKERFSAEFPKEGPSILRIQQVVRGDSAAYFCASSPAGTHNEQFFGPGTRLTVL.

Written as DNA, the CDR3 is TGTGCCAGCAGCCCTGGCACCGCCAGCACAGATACGCAGTATTTT. It codes for CASSPGTASTDTQYF. The chain recombines TRBV7-9 with TRBJ2-3; the D is unclear. The CDR3 loop spans 15 amino acids. CDR1 and CDR2 from the germline V gene are SEHNR and FQNEAQ (reference sequence). Trimming pared 5 bases from V and 0 bases from J, leaving 12 bases between.

This clone showed up just a few times. The V gene is TRBV19, the J gene TRBJ2-7; 7 nucleotides line up with TRBD1. CDR1 is LNHDA, CDR2 SQIVND, per germline (reference sequence). The CDR3 is made up of 16 amino acids. Losses at the gene ends were 6 bases for V and 0 bases for J; bases not matched to a gene: 11. CDR3 region: CASRETGKGSSYEQYF. CDR3 DNA: TGTGCCAGTAGGGAGACAGGGAAAGGTAGCTCCTACGAGCAGTACTTC.

This clone was counted many times. The chain is built from TRBV11-2 and TRBJ1-1, with a tentative D call TRBD1 (6 bases). Trimming cost V 5 bases and J 4 bases, with 14 bases left between them. The germline gives CDR1 SGHAT, CDR2 FQNNGV. CDR3 length: 14 residues. CDR3 protein: CASSLQGPSTEAFF. The CDR3 DNA reads as TGTGCCAGCAGCCTACAGGGTCCGAGCACTGAAGCTTTCTTT. Using reference TRBV11-2 and TRBJ1-1 for the parts outside the CDR3, the full variable domain is EAGVAQSPRYKIIEKRQSVAFWCNPISGHATLYWYQQILGQGPKLLIQFQNNGVVDDSQLPKDRFSAERLKGVDSTLKIQPAKLEDSAVYLCASSLQGPSTEAFFGQGTRLTVV.

The chain combines TRBV27 with TRBJ1-2; D is possibly TRBD1 (6 bases). V gave up 2 bases and J gave up 4 bases, with 8 bases separating them. Looked up from germline, CDR1 is MNHEY and CDR2 is SMNVEV (reference sequence). The CDR3 is made up of 13 amino acids. CDR3 in amino acids: CASSLGGLYGYTF. The DNA for the CDR3 is TGTGCCAGCAGTTTAGGGGGCCTCTATGGCTACACCTTC.

CDR3 loop: CASSYRDTAYEQYF. The DNA for the CDR3 is TGTGCCAGCAGTTACCGGGACACCGCCTACGAGCAGTACTTC. The chain recombines TRBV6-5 with TRBJ2-7; D perhaps matches TRBD1 (6 bases). The CDR3 runs 14 residues. V was shortened by 2 bases and J by 2 bases, with 10 bases between the two germline ends. Looked up from germline, CDR1 is MNHEY and CDR2 is SVGAGI.

The V call is TRBV6-1, the J call TRBJ1-5, with D possibly being TRBD1 (6 bases). CDR3 length: 13 residues. With 8 bases removed from V and 4 bases from J, the gap between germline ends came to 12 bases. Germline V CDR1 and CDR2: MNHNS, SASEGT. The CDR3 loop reads CASVGGLNQPQHF. DNA of the CDR3: TGTGCCAGCGTGGGGGGGCTAAATCAGCCCCAGCATTTT.

The V call is TRBV18, the J call TRBJ2-7; a weak D match, TRBD2 (6 bases). Germline V gene sequence: CDR1 KGHSH, CDR2 LQKENI. The CDR3 totals 13 residues. V was cut by 4 bases and J by 9 bases, with 16 bases left in between. CDR3 amino acids: CASSLNLEEGQYF. The CDR3 nucleotides read TGTGCCAGCTCACTGAATTTGGAGGAGGGGCAGTACTTC.

Details on this clone: The same CDR3 can be traced to other DNA sequences in this sample. The genes are TRBV6-6 and TRBJ2-7; a weak D match, TRBD2 (5 bases). CDR3 size: 12 residues. Germline CDR1 is MNHNY and CDR2 is SVGAGI (reference sequence). Trimming removed 5 bases at V and 4 bases at J, with 9 bases between. The CDR3 reads CASSPSGYEQYF. The DNA for the CDR3 is TGTGCCAGCAGTCCTTCGGGGTACGAGCAGTACTTC.

The chain recombines TRBV29-1 with TRBJ2-7; D possibly corresponds to TRBD1 (6 bases). Between the trimmed V and J ends, which lost 7 bases and 2 bases, there was a span of 15 bases. This CDR3 is built from 13 residues. Per germline, CDR1 SQVTM and CDR2 ANQGSEA. The CDR3: CSAWGQEAYEQYF. CDR3 coding DNA: TGCAGCGCCTGGGGGCAGGAAGCCTACGAGCAGTACTTC.

The chain is built from TRBV4-1 and TRBJ2-7; weak D call: TRBD2 (5 bases). This CDR3 comprises 13 residues. In germline, CDR1 is MGHRA, CDR2 YSYEKL. Trimming took off 3 bases at V and 5 bases at J, with 11 bases between the two ends. CDR3 sequence: CASSQASFHEQYF. Here the CDR3 DNA reads TGCGCCAGCAGCCAGGCTAGCTTCCACGAGCAGTACTTC.

The J gene is TRBJ2-7, the V gene TRBV4-1; D is ambiguous. The CDR3 is 12 residues long. The germline V gene has CDR1 MGHRA and CDR2 YSYEKL. V was clipped by 2 bases and J by 7 bases, with 9 bases between them. This chain's CDR3 is CASSQISGEQYF. DNA of the CDR3: TGCGCCAGCAGCCAAATATCCGGGGAGCAGTACTTC.

As for this clone: The sample holds other DNA sequences that translate to the same CDR3. The chain links TRBV6-5 to TRBJ2-3; a possible D gene is TRBD1 (6 bases). CDR3 length equals 12 residues. Germline CDR1 reads MNHEY; CDR2 reads SVGAGI. Trimming left V 5 bases short and J 3 bases short, with 6 bases between. CDR3 protein: CASSQGTDTQYF. The CDR3, as DNA: TGTGCCAGCAGTCAGGGGACAGATACGCAGTATTTT.

The chain links TRBV2 to TRBJ1-3; 7 bases are shared with TRBD1. CDR3 length: 16 amino acids. Germline CDR1 reads SNHLY; CDR2 reads FYNNEI. V was pared by 7 bases and J by 0 bases, with 9 bases of the junction left unmatched. The CDR3 loop is CASKGQLTVSGNTIYF. The CDR3 DNA sequence: TGTGCCAGCAAGGGACAGTTAACCGTCTCTGGAAACACCATATATTTT.

This chain uses TRBV28 with TRBJ2-2; TRBD2 matches at 11 bases. The germline V gene encodes CDR1 MDHEN and CDR2 SYDVKM. The CDR3 sequence is 15 residues long. With V trimmed by 5 bases and J by 5 bases, 4 bases remained unmatched. The CDR3 protein is CASSVRLAGTGELFF. DNA of the CDR3: TGTGCCAGCAGTGTCCGACTAGCGGGAACCGGGGAGCTGTTTTTT.